Shown below are 18 T cell receptor beta chains from a single sample sequenced in a study of blood T cell repertoires in COVID-19. Sequencing used immunoSEQ multiplex PCR; TCRdb keeps in-frame clones, though not all of them. The table has about 140,000 clones, 80% to 85% seen once. What was sequenced was peripheral blood. The receptors come from a human donor in a cohort sampled during active COVID-19.

CDR3: CASSVGGTVDYEQYF. In DNA, the CDR3 is TGTGCCAGCAGCGTAGGGGGGACAGTAGACTACGAGCAGTACTTC. The genes are TRBV9 and TRBJ2-7; 7 bases match TRBD1. CDR1 and CDR2 (germline): SGDLS, YYNGEE. The CDR3 loop spans 15 amino acids. V dropped 0 bases and J dropped 3; count of bases not matched to a gene: 6. Variable domain in full (rest from reference TRBV9 and TRBJ2-7): DSGVTQTPKHLITATGQRVTLRCSPRSGDLSVYWYQQSLDQGLQFLIQYYNGEERAKGNILERFSAQQFPDLHSELNLSSLELGDSALYFCASSVGGTVDYEQYFGPGTRLTVT.

The chain combines TRBV3-1 (or the pseudogene TRBV3-2) with TRBJ2-7, with D possibly TRBD1 on 6 matching bases. The CDR3 extends over 15 amino acids. Trimming pared 0 bases from V and 5 bases from J, leaving 14 bases between. Germline-derived CDR1 and CDR2 are LGHDT and YNNKEL (reference sequence). The CDR3 region has the DNA TGTGCCAGCAGCCAAGAGTTAGTCCAGGGGAACGAGCAGTACTTC. It is translated as CASSQELVQGNEQYF.

J is TRBJ1-1 and V is TRBV11-2; 7 nucleotides match TRBD1. The CDR3 is made up of 15 amino acids. Germline values: CDR1 SGHAT, CDR2 FQNNGV. V was clipped by 7 bases and J by 1 base; unmatched bases: 9. Here the CDR3 reads CASIKTGTANTEAFF. The DNA of the CDR3 is TGTGCCAGCATCAAGACAGGGACCGCGAACACTGAAGCTTTCTTT. The complete variable domain, with remaining parts taken from reference TRBV11-2 and TRBJ1-1, reads EAGVAQSPRYKIIEKRQSVAFWCNPISGHATLYWYQQILGQGPKLLIQFQNNGVVDDSQLPKDRFSAERLKGVDSTLKIQPAKLEDSAVYLCASIKTGTANTEAFFGQGTRLTVV.

The V call is TRBV11-2, the J call TRBJ1-2; 11 bases are shared with TRBD1. V shed 4 bases, J shed 8 bases, and the junction held 15 bases outside the gene matches. Germline CDR1 and CDR2: SGHAT and FQNNGV. CDR3 length: 17 amino acids. The CDR3 nucleotides are TGTGCCAGCAGCTCGATCCGGGACAGGGGGTTCCGAGTCGGCTACACCTTC. It encodes CASSSIRDRGFRVGYTF.

This clone was counted only a few times. The chain is built from TRBV24-1 and TRBJ2-2, with 9 bases lining up with TRBD1. Trimming cost V 4 bases and J 5 bases; bases outside gene matches: 4. This CDR3 spans 15 amino acids. The germline gives CDR1 KGHDR, CDR2 SFDVKD. This CDR3 is CATSERDRETGELFF. The CDR3 coding sequence is TGTGCCACCAGTGAGCGGGACAGGGAGACCGGGGAGCTGTTTTTT.

This rearrangement joins TRBV18 to TRBJ2-1, with 9 bases lining up with TRBD1. This CDR3 region has 15 residues. Trimming removed 6 bases from V and 8 bases from J; junction bases left unmatched: 11. In germline, CDR1 is KGHSH, CDR2 LQKENI. The CDR3 nucleotides are TGTGCCAGCTCCCCCGGCAGGACAGGGGCAGATGAGCAGTTCTTC. Translating it yields CASSPGRTGADEQFF.

The rearrangement uses TRBV14 and TRBJ2-1; possible D gene TRBD1, 6 bases. V shed 7 bases and J shed 1 base, with 14 bases lying between them. This CDR3 is 15 amino acids long. Germline CDR1 SGHDN, CDR2 FVKESK. CDR3 loop: CASKGVMVSYNEQFF. Written as DNA, the CDR3 is TGTGCCAGCAAGGGGGTTATGGTATCCTACAATGAGCAGTTCTTC.

This chain joins TRBV6-1 and TRBJ1-5; D remains ambiguous. This CDR3 is 15 amino acids long. V lost 1 base, J lost 3 bases, and 10 bases lay in between. Germline V lookup: CDR1 MNHNS, CDR2 SASEGT. This CDR3 is CASSEGQVYNQPQHF. CDR3 coding DNA: TGTGCCAGCAGTGAAGGGCAGGTGTACAATCAGCCCCAGCATTTT.

The chain has TRBV5-1 and TRBJ2-7, with TRBD1 identical over 10 bases. Germline V gives CDR1 SGHRS, CDR2 YFSETQ. This CDR3 has 13 residues. V lost 7 bases to trimming and J lost 2 bases; unmatched junction nucleotides: 3. The CDR3 sequence is CASSGTGAYEQYF. The CDR3 DNA is TGCGCCAGCTCCGGGACAGGGGCCTACGAGCAGTACTTC.

On this clone: Other DNA sequences of this sample code for an identical CDR3. The chain carries TRBV5-1 and TRBJ2-5, with TRBD1 identical over 8 bases. The germline V gene has CDR1 SGHRS and CDR2 YFSETQ. CDR3 length equals 14 residues. The J segment lost 5 bases and the V segment lost 4 bases, leaving 7 bases of the junction unmatched. DNA for the CDR3: TGCGCCAGCAGCCCAGGACAGGGTGGGGAGACCCAGTACTTC. Translation: CASSPGQGGETQYF. The whole variable domain, filled in from reference TRBV5-1 and TRBJ2-5, reads KAGVTQTPRYLIKTRGQQVTLSCSPISGHRSVSWYQQTPGQGLQFLFEYFSETQRNKGNFPGRFSGRQFSNSRSEMNVSTLELGDSALYLCASSPGQGGETQYFGPGTRLLVL.

This clone has just a few counts. This rearrangement joins TRBV11-2 to TRBJ1-4, with D hard to call. This CDR3 is built from 13 residues. Germline CDR1 reads SGHAT; CDR2 reads FQNNGV. The V and J ends lost 5 bases and 5 bases respectively, with 9 bases between them. CDR3 region: CASSRGANEKLFF. DNA for the CDR3: TGTGCCAGCAGCCGAGGAGCGAATGAAAAACTGTTTTTT. The full variable domain, with the rest looked up from reference TRBV11-2 and TRBJ1-4, is EAGVAQSPRYKIIEKRQSVAFWCNPISGHATLYWYQQILGQGPKLLIQFQNNGVVDDSQLPKDRFSAERLKGVDSTLKIQPAKLEDSAVYLCASSRGANEKLFFGSGTQLSVL.

This clone was counted between two and nine times. V usage is TRBV7-3 and J usage is TRBJ1-1; 8 nucleotides align to TRBD1. After removal of 5 bases from V and 1 base from J, the junction contained 3 bases not matched to a gene. Germline CDR1 and CDR2: SGHTA and FQGTGA. The CDR3 is 14 amino acids. The CDR3 coding sequence is TGTGCCAGCAGCCAGGGGGCGGCGAACACTGAAGCTTTCTTT. Its protein is CASSQGAANTEAFF.

The gene calls are TRBV6-5 and TRBJ1-6; D is perhaps TRBD1 (6 bases). CDR1 MNHEY and CDR2 SVGAGI come from the germline V gene. The CDR3 length is 15 residues. The V end lost 6 bases, the J end lost 7 bases, and 16 bases lay between the germline ends. CDR3 coding DNA: TGTGCCAGCAGCCAGCCAGGGGTCTGGAATTCACCCCTCCACTTT. Its translation: CASSQPGVWNSPLHF.

V usage is TRBV11-2 and J usage is TRBJ2-1; TRBD1 matches at 7 bases. The CDR3 spans 14 residues. V was clipped by 5 bases and J by 3 bases; unmatched bases: 4. Germline assignment: CDR1 SGHAT and CDR2 FQNNGV. CDR3 residues: CASSQDRVYNEQFF. CDR3 DNA sequence: TGTGCCAGCAGCCAAGACAGGGTCTACAATGAGCAGTTCTTC.

The chain employs TRBV18 and TRBJ1-2, with unresolved D. CDR3 length: 12 residues. Per germline, CDR1 KGHSH and CDR2 LQKENI. The V end lost 2 bases, the J end lost 4 bases, and 5 bases lay between the germline ends. Here the CDR3 DNA reads TGTGCCAGCTCACCAGAGTCCTATGGCTACACCTTC. Residues: CASSPESYGYTF.

The chain employs TRBV29-1 and TRBJ1-2, with TRBD1 identical over 7 bases. The CDR3 has 10 amino acids. Trimming cost V 8 bases and J 8 bases; bases outside gene matches: 5. CDR1 is SQVTM and CDR2 is ANQGSEA in the germline V gene. CDR3 coding DNA: TGCAGCATAGGGGGACAGGGCTACACCTTC. It yields the protein CSIGGQGYTF.

This chain joins TRBV5-6 and TRBJ1-1, with D unresolved. V dropped 0 bases and J dropped 2 bases, with 14 bases sitting between them. The CDR3 is 16 amino acids. The V gene's germline CDR1 is SGHDT and CDR2 YYEEEE. Here the CDR3 reads CASSLDRRRVNTEAFF. The CDR3 region has the DNA TGTGCCAGCAGCTTGGATCGAAGGAGGGTAAACACTGAAGCTTTCTTT.

The rearrangement uses TRBV3-1 (or the pseudogene TRBV3-2) and TRBJ2-2; no definite D call. This CDR3 is 16 amino acids long. Trimming removed 0 bases from V and 2 bases from J, with 10 bases in between. Germline CDR1 LGHDT, CDR2 YNNKEL (reference sequence). Written as DNA, the CDR3 is TGTGCCAGCAGCCAAGATGTGGCTTCAAACACCGGGGAGCTGTTTTTT. The encoded protein is CASSQDVASNTGELFF.